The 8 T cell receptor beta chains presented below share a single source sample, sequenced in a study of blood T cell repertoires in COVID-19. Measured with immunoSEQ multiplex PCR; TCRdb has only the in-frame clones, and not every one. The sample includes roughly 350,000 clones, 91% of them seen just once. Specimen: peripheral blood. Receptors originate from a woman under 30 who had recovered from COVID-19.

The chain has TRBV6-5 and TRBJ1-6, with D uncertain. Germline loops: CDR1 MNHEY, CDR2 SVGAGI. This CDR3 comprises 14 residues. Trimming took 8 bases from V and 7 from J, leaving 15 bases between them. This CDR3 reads CASRRAGLNSPLHF. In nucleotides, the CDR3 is TGTGCCAGCCGGCGGGCGGGCTTAAATTCACCCCTCCACTTT.

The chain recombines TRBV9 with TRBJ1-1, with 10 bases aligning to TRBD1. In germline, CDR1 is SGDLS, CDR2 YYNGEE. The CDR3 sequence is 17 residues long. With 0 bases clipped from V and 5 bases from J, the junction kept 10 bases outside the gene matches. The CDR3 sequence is CASSVEGTGVRGTEAFF. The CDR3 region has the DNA TGTGCCAGCAGCGTAGAGGGGACAGGGGTACGAGGTACTGAAGCTTTCTTT.

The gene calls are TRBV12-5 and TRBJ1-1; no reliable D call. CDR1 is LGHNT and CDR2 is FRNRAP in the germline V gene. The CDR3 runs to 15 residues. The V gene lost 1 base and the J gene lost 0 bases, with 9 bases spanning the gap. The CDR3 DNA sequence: TGTGCTAGTGGTTTGGCCCTAGCGGTGAACACTGAAGCTTTCTTT. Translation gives CASGLALAVNTEAFF.

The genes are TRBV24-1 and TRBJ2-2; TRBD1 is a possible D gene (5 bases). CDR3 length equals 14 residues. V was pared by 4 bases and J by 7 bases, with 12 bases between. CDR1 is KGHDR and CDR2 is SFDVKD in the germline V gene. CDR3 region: CATSERTRRGELFF. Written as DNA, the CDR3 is TGTGCCACCAGTGAAAGGACACGCCGCGGGGAGCTGTTTTTT.

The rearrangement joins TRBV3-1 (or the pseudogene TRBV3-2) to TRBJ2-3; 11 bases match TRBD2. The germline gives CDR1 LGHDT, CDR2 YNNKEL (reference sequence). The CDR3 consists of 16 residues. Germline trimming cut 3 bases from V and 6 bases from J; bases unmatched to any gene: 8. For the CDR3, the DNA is TGTGCCAGCAGCCAGTCGTTTAGCGGGAGGGGGGATACGCAGTATTTT. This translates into CASSQSFSGRGDTQYF.

The CDR3 reads CAGHESSGANVLTF. CDR3 DNA sequence: TGTGCCGGACATGAGAGCTCTGGGGCCAACGTCCTGACTTTC. The chain has TRBV13 and TRBJ2-6; perhaps TRBD1 as D (5 bases). This CDR3 has 14 residues. V shed 11 bases and J shed 0 bases, with 11 bases lying between them. Germline V CDR1 and CDR2: PRHDT, FYEKMQ (reference sequence). Together with reference TRBV13 and TRBJ2-6, the CDR3 gives the full variable domain: AAGVIQSPRHLIKEKRETATLKCYPIPRHDTVYWYQQGPGQDPQFLISFYEKMQSDKGSIPDRFSAQQFSDYHSELNMSSLELGDSALYFCAGHESSGANVLTFGAGSRLTVL.

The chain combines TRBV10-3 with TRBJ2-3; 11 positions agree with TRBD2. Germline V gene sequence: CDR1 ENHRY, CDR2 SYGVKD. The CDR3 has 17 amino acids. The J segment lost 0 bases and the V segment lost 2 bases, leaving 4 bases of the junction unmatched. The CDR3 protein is CAISETSGRTSTDTQYF. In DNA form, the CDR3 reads TGTGCCATCAGTGAGACTAGCGGGAGAACTAGCACAGATACGCAGTATTTT.

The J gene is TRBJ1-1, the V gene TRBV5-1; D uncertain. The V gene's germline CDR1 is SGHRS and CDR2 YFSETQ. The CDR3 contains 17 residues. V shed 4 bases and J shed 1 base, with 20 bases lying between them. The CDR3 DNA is TGCGCCAGCAGCCGAGACGGCTACGGAGAACGGAACACTGAAGCTTTCTTT. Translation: CASSRDGYGERNTEAFF.